The 25 T cell receptor beta chains listed next were all sequenced from one sample in a study of lymphopenia after photon versus proton radiotherapy. The data were produced by immunoSEQ multiplex PCR, yet TCRdb's version contains in-frame clones alone and is incomplete. This table has roughly 40,000 clones, 85% to 90% appearing once. The sample in question was peripheral blood, obtained from a patient treated with proton-based radiotherapy. The receptor set was obtained from a woman in her seventies with pancreatic cancer. Some clones in this sample may be carry-over from other donors' samples.

The DNA for the CDR3 is TGTGCCAGCAGTCCCTCGGGATCAAATACGCAGTATTTT. As protein: CASSPSGSNTQYF. The chain couples TRBV7-8 to TRBJ2-3; possibly TRBD2 for D (5 bases). The germline gives CDR1 SGHVS, CDR2 FQNEAQ. Between the trimmed V and J ends, which lost 6 bases and 7 bases, there was a span of 14 bases. The CDR3 runs to 13 residues.

The chain is built from TRBV9 and TRBJ1-3, with 7 bases fitting TRBD1. V was clipped by 4 bases and J by 0 bases; unmatched bases: 10. In germline, CDR1 is SGDLS, CDR2 YYNGEE. CDR3 length: 17 amino acids. The CDR3 DNA reads TGTGCCAGCAGCCCCCGGACAGGACCACTCTCTGGAAACACCATATATTTT. Its protein product is CASSPRTGPLSGNTIYF.

The chain employs TRBV4-3 and TRBJ1-5; D not resolved. V was trimmed by 0 bases and J by 5 bases, leaving 8 bases between them. The CDR3 loop spans 14 amino acids. Per the germline V gene, CDR1 is LGHNA and CDR2 is YSLEER. The CDR3 region is CASSQDSAHQPQHF. CDR3 nucleotides: TGCGCCAGCAGCCAAGATTCAGCCCATCAGCCCCAGCATTTT.

Within the sample, this clone is medium-sized. V and J are TRBV19 and TRBJ2-3; TRBD1 matches 8 bases. V trimming: 8 bases; J trimming: 1 base; junction bases outside the gene matches: 5. The length of the CDR3 is 14 residues. Per germline, CDR1 LNHDA and CDR2 SQIVND (reference sequence). CDR3 sequence: CASESGQGTDTQYF. CDR3 sequence (DNA): TGTGCCAGTGAGTCGGGACAGGGCACAGATACGCAGTATTTT.

The chain joins TRBV7-3 to TRBJ2-1; possible D gene TRBD1, 6 bases. The CDR3 totals 13 residues. V lost 6 bases and J 9 bases, leaving 15 bases between the germline ends. Germline loops: CDR1 SGHTA, CDR2 FQGTGA. CDR3 amino acids: CASREKTGTEQFF. The CDR3 coding sequence is TGTGCCAGCAGGGAAAAGACAGGTACTGAGCAGTTCTTC.

The V gene is TRBV28, the J gene TRBJ2-7; D unresolved. CDR1 and CDR2 (germline): MDHEN, SYDVKM. Trimming took 1 base from V and 5 from J, leaving 6 bases between them. The CDR3 contains 12 residues. The CDR3 reads CASSLYLDEQYF. The CDR3 nucleotides are TGTGCCAGCAGTTTATACCTAGACGAGCAGTACTTC.

The rearrangement joins TRBV13 to TRBJ2-1; 8 bases are shared with TRBD2. Germline loops: CDR1 PRHDT, CDR2 FYEKMQ (reference sequence). The J segment lost 3 bases and the V segment lost 0 bases, leaving 1 base of the junction unmatched. CDR3 length equals 15 residues. The CDR3 bases are TGTGCCAGCAGCTTAGGCGGGAGGGACTACAATGAGCAGTTCTTC. Protein: CASSLGGRDYNEQFF.

V usage is TRBV21-1 and J usage is TRBJ1-4. TRBV21-1 is a recognized pseudogene. The CDR3 loop spans 16 amino acids. CDR3 sequence: CASSKALATTNEKLFF. The CDR3 region has the DNA TGTGCCAGCAGCAAAGCGCTGGCGACAACTAATGAAAAACTGTTTTTT.

The chain combines TRBV7-3 with TRBJ1-1; D remains ambiguous. CDR1 and CDR2 (germline): SGHTA, FQGTGA. V lost 3 bases and J lost 2, with 10 bases in between. This CDR3 has 14 residues. The CDR3 reads CASSFAGKNTEAFF. The CDR3 DNA sequence: TGTGCCAGCAGCTTCGCGGGAAAAAACACTGAAGCTTTCTTT.

J is TRBJ1-2 and V is TRBV6-5; 9 positions match TRBD1. V lost 9 bases, J lost 3 bases, and 8 bases stayed unmatched. This CDR3 region has 14 residues. Germline loops: CDR1 MNHEY, CDR2 SVGAGI. The CDR3 DNA reads as TGTGCCAGTGTGGACAGGGGACAATACTATGGCTACACCTTC. It codes for CASVDRGQYYGYTF.

This chain links TRBV27 with TRBJ2-1; TRBD2 matches at 9 bases. This CDR3 region has 16 residues. With 0 bases clipped from V and 6 bases from J, the junction kept 6 bases outside the gene matches. CDR1 and CDR2 (germline): MNHEY, SMNVEV (reference sequence). The CDR3 DNA is TGTGCCAGCAGTTTATCGATGGGACTAGCATCCAATGAGCAGTTCTTC. Amino acids: CASSLSMGLASNEQFF.

The sample holds a few counts of this clone. The chain is built from TRBV29-1 and TRBJ2-5, with 9 bases matching TRBD1. The V segment lost 7 bases and the J segment 4 bases; nucleotides outside the gene matches: 7. The CDR3 covers 13 residues. CDR1 and CDR2 from the germline V gene are SQVTM and ANQGSEA. The CDR3 sequence: CSARDRVTETQYF. DNA of the CDR3: TGCAGCGCTAGGGACAGGGTTACAGAGACCCAGTACTTC.

This clone was counted only a few times. The chain uses TRBV4-3 and TRBJ1-3, with D hard to call. Looked up from germline, CDR1 is LGHNA and CDR2 is YSLEER. This CDR3 has 15 residues. V lost 1 base, J lost 0 bases, and 7 bases lay in between. The CDR3 DNA follows: TGCGCCAGCAGCCAAGGTCGACACTCTGGAAACACCATATATTTT. Translated, it gives CASSQGRHSGNTIYF.

The chain uses TRBV19 and TRBJ2-7; 10 nucleotides align to TRBD1. The CDR3 extends over 15 amino acids. J was trimmed by 2 bases and V by 6 bases; bases with no gene match: 7. Germline assignment: CDR1 LNHDA and CDR2 SQIVND (reference sequence). The CDR3, as DNA: TGTGCCAGTAGAGTTGCCGGGACAGGGGCCTACGAGCAGTACTTC. As protein: CASRVAGTGAYEQYF.

The chain is built from TRBV11-2 and TRBJ1-1; D gene unclear. The CDR3 contains 15 residues. Per germline, CDR1 SGHAT and CDR2 FQNNGV. V lost 5 bases, J lost 1 base, and 14 bases lay in between. CDR3 amino acids: CASSVRTEGNTEAFF. The CDR3 DNA follows: TGTGCCAGCAGCGTAAGGACCGAGGGGAACACTGAAGCTTTCTTT. Complete variable domain (other parts from reference TRBV11-2 and TRBJ1-1): EAGVAQSPRYKIIEKRQSVAFWCNPISGHATLYWYQQILGQGPKLLIQFQNNGVVDDSQLPKDRFSAERLKGVDSTLKIQPAKLEDSAVYLCASSVRTEGNTEAFFGQGTRLTVV.

V usage is TRBV7-2 and J usage is TRBJ1-5; 7 bases align to TRBD1. Per germline, CDR1 SGHTA and CDR2 FQGNSA. J was trimmed by 5 bases and V by 4 bases; bases with no gene match: 2. The CDR3 loop spans 13 amino acids. The CDR3 coding sequence is TGTGCCAGCAGCTCAGACAGGGATCAGCCCCAGCATTTT. Its translation: CASSSDRDQPQHF. The full variable domain, in which reference TRBV7-2 and TRBJ1-5 provide the parts outside the CDR3, is GAGVSQSPSNKVTEKGKDVELRCDPISGHTALYWYRQSLGQGLEFLIYFQGNSAPDKSGLPSDRFSAERTGGSVSTLTIQRTQQEDSAVYLCASSSDRDQPQHFGDGTRLSIL.

The chain has TRBV7-8 and TRBJ2-1; the match to TRBD2 covers 15 bases. The CDR3 runs to 19 residues. The germline CDR1 and CDR2 sequences are SGHVS and FQNEAQ. The trim removed 3 bases at V and 6 bases at J, leaving 12 bases unmatched. In DNA form, the CDR3 reads TGTGCCAGCAGCTTTGGACTAGCGGGAGGGCCAGGATTTATCAATGAGCAGTTCTTC. It specifies CASSFGLAGGPGFINEQFF.

The chain recombines TRBV5-1 with TRBJ2-6; D is possibly TRBD2 (5 bases). The CDR3 is 14 amino acids. Germline CDR1 is SGHRS and CDR2 is YFSETQ. V gave up 4 bases and J gave up 3 bases, with 8 bases separating them. CDR3 DNA: TGCGCCAGCAGCACGGACTTTGGGGCCAACGTCCTGACTTTC. Amino acids: CASSTDFGANVLTF.

The CDR3 DNA reads TGCAGCGTTGAGCCTAGCGGCTATTACAATGAGCAGTTCTTC. Amino acids: CSVEPSGYYNEQFF. The chain is built from TRBV29-1 and TRBJ2-1; 7 bases align to TRBD2. CDR1 and CDR2 from the germline V gene are SQVTM and ANQGSEA. The ends lost 3 bases at V and 4 bases at J; junction bases unmatched: 6. CDR3 length: 14 amino acids.

As for this clone: In the same sample, other DNA sequences code for this CDR3. The V gene is TRBV6-5, the J gene TRBJ1-1, with TRBD1 identical over 9 bases. In germline, CDR1 is MNHEY, CDR2 SVGAGI. The junction had 3 bases not matched to a gene; V was cut back by 6 bases and J by 4 bases. CDR3 length: 13 residues. The CDR3 sequence is CASSLQGATEAFF. In DNA, the CDR3 is TGTGCCAGCAGCCTACAGGGGGCCACTGAAGCTTTCTTT.

The count of this clone is one. The V call is TRBV19, the J call TRBJ2-7; D assignment may be TRBD1 or TRBD2 (5 bases each). Germline values: CDR1 LNHDA, CDR2 SQIVND (reference sequence). The CDR3 extends over 16 amino acids. Deletions cut 5 bases from V and 4 bases from J, with 21 bases between. The CDR3 here is CASSAYDPGREYEQYF. CDR3 nucleotide sequence: TGTGCCAGTAGTGCGTATGACCCGGGACGGGAATACGAGCAGTACTTC.

The J gene is TRBJ2-1, the V gene TRBV7-9, with 10 bases aligning to TRBD2. Germline V gives CDR1 SEHNR, CDR2 FQNEAQ (reference sequence). The CDR3 covers 14 residues. V was clipped by 8 bases and J by 3 bases; unmatched bases: 4. CDR3 sequence: CASFSSGSYNEQFF. The CDR3 DNA sequence: TGTGCCAGCTTTTCTAGCGGGAGCTACAATGAGCAGTTCTTC.

This clone was recorded once. This chain connects TRBV11-3 to TRBJ2-1; possible D gene TRBD1, 6 bases. The CDR3 runs 13 residues. CDR1 and CDR2 from the germline V gene are SGHNT and YENEEA. Deletions cut 1 base from V and 9 bases from J, with 10 bases between. CDR3 nucleotide sequence: TGTGCCAGCAGCTTAGTTAGAGGGGGTGAGCAGTTCTTC. Protein product: CASSLVRGGEQFF.

The chain employs TRBV5-1 and TRBJ2-3, with TRBD2 identical over 7 bases. Germline V gene data show CDR1 as SGHRS and CDR2 as YFSETQ. The CDR3 contains 18 residues. J was trimmed by 2 bases and V by 0 bases; bases with no gene match: 12. CDR3: CASSLGYSASGSTDTQYF. CDR3 in DNA: TGCGCCAGCAGCTTGGGTTACTCGGCTAGCGGCTCCACAGATACGCAGTATTTT. The full variable domain, rest sourced from reference TRBV5-1 and TRBJ2-3, is KAGVTQTPRYLIKTRGQQVTLSCSPISGHRSVSWYQQTPGQGLQFLFEYFSETQRNKGNFPGRFSGRQFSNSRSEMNVSTLELGDSALYLCASSLGYSASGSTDTQYFGPGTRLTVL.

V gene TRBV28 combines with J gene TRBJ1-6, with D perhaps matching TRBD1 (6 bases). Trimming stripped 10 bases from V and 7 bases from J, with 11 bases between. This CDR3 comprises 12 residues. Germline assignment: CDR1 MDHEN and CDR2 SYDVKM. CDR3 protein: CAIQGSNSPLHF. CDR3 nucleotide sequence: TGTGCCATACAGGGTTCCAATTCACCCCTCCACTTT.